This T cell receptor (beta chain) was sequenced during a study of blood T cell repertoires in COVID-19. Overall study: Whether acute or convalescent, the COVID-19 samples came from the United States, Italy and Spain.

CDR1 and CDR2 (germline): KGHDR, SFDVKD. The length of the CDR3 is 10 residues. The germline V and J ends were trimmed by 9 bases and 4 bases, with 6 bases remaining between them. The assay was immunoSEQ multiplex PCR, and TCRdb's table has in-frame clones only and misses some. The data show more than 90,000 clones, around 92% seen once. This sequence originates from a man in his fifties or sixties with active COVID-19. Material: peripheral blood. This chain links TRBV24-1 with TRBJ2-7; D gene unclear. CDR3 sequence (DNA): TGTGCCACCCCCCAGTACGAGCAGTACTTC. Translation: CATPQYEQYF.